The 27 T cell receptor beta chains reported below all come from one sample, sequenced in a study of blood T cell repertoires in COVID-19. Clones were sequenced by immunoSEQ multiplex PCR, and TCRdb holds only the in-frame ones, with some missing. In the table there are more than 350,000 clones, about 87% of which are singletons. Sequenced: PBMCs or T cells enriched from blood (not recorded which). The receptors derive from a woman aged 45-60 years who had recovered from COVID-19.

J is TRBJ2-1 and V is TRBV29-1; 8 nucleotides match TRBD2. J gave up 7 bases and V 7 bases, and 9 bases lay outside the gene matches. Germline CDR1 and CDR2: SQVTM and ANQGSEA. CDR3 length: 13 residues. CDR3 region: CSGGLATSNEQFF. The CDR3 nucleotides are TGCAGCGGCGGACTAGCAACATCTAATGAGCAGTTCTTC.

The V and J genes are TRBV6-5 and TRBJ1-2, with 9 bases matching TRBD1. CDR3 length: 14 residues. Germline V gives CDR1 MNHEY, CDR2 SVGAGI. V lost 9 bases to trimming and J lost 2 bases; unmatched junction nucleotides: 7. The CDR3 loop reads CASRRGQGNYGYTF. The CDR3 bases are TGTGCCAGTCGGCGGGGACAGGGAAACTATGGCTACACCTTC.

The rearrangement joins TRBV2 to TRBJ1-5; D is ambiguous. Germline values: CDR1 SNHLY, CDR2 FYNNEI. This CDR3 is built from 13 residues. Between the trimmed V and J ends, which lost 6 bases and 7 bases, there was a span of 13 bases. This CDR3 is CASRRDRRQPQHF. The DNA of the CDR3 is TGTGCCAGCAGGAGAGATAGGAGGCAGCCCCAGCATTTT. The full variable domain, in which reference TRBV2 and TRBJ1-5 provide the parts outside the CDR3, is EPEVTQTPSHQVTQMGQEVILRCVPISNHLYFYWYRQILGQKVEFLVSFYNNEISEKSEIFDDQFSVERPDGSNFTLKIRSTKLEDSAMYFCASRRDRRQPQHFGDGTRLSIL.

This chain connects TRBV6-5 to TRBJ1-2; unclear D gene. Germline CDR1 is MNHEY and CDR2 is SVGAGI. The CDR3 runs 12 residues. Trimming cost V 8 bases and J 7 bases, with 14 bases left between them. The CDR3 DNA sequence: TGTGCCAGCCCCCTACCGGGAGGTGGCTACACCTTC. This codes for CASPLPGGGYTF.

A single count supports this clone. V is TRBV4-1 and J is TRBJ1-6; 10 bases match TRBD1. The germline gives CDR1 MGHRA, CDR2 YSYEKL. The CDR3 length is 15 residues. V shed 1 base, J shed 10 bases, and the junction held 4 bases outside the gene matches. CDR3 DNA sequence: TGCGCCAGCAGCCAAGTTGGGACAGGGGAATCACCCCTCCACTTT. Translating gives CASSQVGTGESPLHF.

This CDR3 is CASSIDTNRADEQYF. For the CDR3, the DNA is TGTGCCAGTAGTATAGACACCAACAGGGCTGACGAGCAGTACTTC. This chain uses TRBV19 with TRBJ2-7; D is possibly TRBD1 (6 bases). Germline lookup yields CDR1 LNHDA and CDR2 SQIVND (reference sequence). This CDR3 comprises 15 residues. V lost 0 bases and J lost 5, with 14 bases in between.

CDR3 sequence (DNA): TGTGCCAGCAGCTTTCTAGGGGATCAGCCCCAGCATTTT. Translating it yields CASSFLGDQPQHF. V usage is TRBV7-2 and J usage is TRBJ1-5, with D possibly matching TRBD1 (5 bases). V was pared by 3 bases and J by 5 bases, with 8 bases between. The germline gives CDR1 SGHTA, CDR2 FQGNSA. CDR3 length: 13 residues.

The rearrangement links TRBV11-2 to TRBJ2-5, with 10 bases that match TRBD2. The CDR3 spans 17 residues. Germline V lookup: CDR1 SGHAT, CDR2 FQNNGV. Unmatched junction bases numbered 14, after V lost 5 bases and J lost 5 bases. The CDR3 protein is CASSQEGSGGPRETQYF. The DNA of the CDR3 is TGTGCCAGCAGCCAAGAAGGTAGCGGGGGGCCCAGGGAGACCCAGTACTTC.

The rearrangement links TRBV28 to TRBJ1-2; tentative D call: TRBD1 (6 bases). The CDR3 loop spans 13 amino acids. The germline V and J ends were trimmed by 4 bases and 3 bases, with 9 bases remaining between them. In germline, CDR1 is MDHEN, CDR2 SYDVKM. The CDR3 loop is CASSWNRDYGYTF. The CDR3 nucleotides read TGTGCCAGCAGTTGGAACAGGGACTATGGCTACACCTTC.

The rearrangement uses TRBV3-1 (or the pseudogene TRBV3-2) and TRBJ1-5, with no clear D. This CDR3 has 16 amino acids. Germline CDR1 LGHDT, CDR2 YNNKEL (reference sequence). V was shortened by 2 bases and J by 3 bases, with 14 bases between the two germline ends. The CDR3 DNA reads TGTGCCAGCAGCCAAACAACGAACAGAGCCAATCAGCCCCAGCATTTT. Its protein is CASSQTTNRANQPQHF.

This sequence joins TRBV28 and TRBJ1-1; D unclear. The CDR3 length is 13 residues. Trimming shortened V by 3 bases and J by 3 bases, and 8 bases separated the two germline ends. CDR1 is MDHEN, CDR2 SYDVKM, per germline. DNA of the CDR3: TGTGCCAGCAGTTTCGGGGATTACACTGAAGCTTTCTTT. It encodes CASSFGDYTEAFF.

The chain employs TRBV29-1 and TRBJ1-1; 7 bases line up with TRBD1. J lost 3 bases, V lost 3 bases, and 1 base had no gene match. The CDR3 runs to 12 residues. CDR1 SQVTM and CDR2 ANQGSEA come from the germline V gene. For the CDR3, the DNA is TGCAGCGTTGACAGGGGGGACACTGAAGCTTTCTTT. This codes for CSVDRGDTEAFF. Combining the CDR3 with reference TRBV29-1 and TRBJ1-1 gives the whole variable domain SAVISQKPSRDICQRGTSLTIQCQVDSQVTMMFWYRQQPGQSLTLIATANQGSEATYESGFVIDKFPISRPNLTFSTLTVSNMSPEDSSIYLCSVDRGDTEAFFGQGTRLTVV.

This chain joins TRBV6-2 or TRBV6-3 and TRBJ2-3, with TRBD2 matching 8 bases. V lost 4 bases, J lost 2 bases, and 5 bases stayed unmatched. The CDR3 length is 15 residues. CDR1 and CDR2 from the germline V gene are MNHEY and SVGEGT. Here the CDR3 reads CASSFGGGHTDTQYF. CDR3 bases: TGTGCCAGCAGTTTTGGCGGGGGGCACACAGATACGCAGTATTTT.

The chain combines TRBV4-3 with TRBJ2-1, with TRBD2 identical over 13 bases. CDR3 length: 17 amino acids. Unmatched junction bases numbered 7, after V lost 0 bases and J lost 8 bases. Germline values: CDR1 LGHNA, CDR2 YSLEER. The CDR3 here is CASSQDVRGLAGDEQFF. The CDR3 DNA reads as TGCGCCAGCAGCCAAGATGTTAGAGGACTAGCGGGGGATGAGCAGTTCTTC.

The V call is TRBV6-5, the J call TRBJ2-7; weak D call: TRBD2 (5 bases). CDR1 is MNHEY and CDR2 is SVGAGI in the germline V gene. V was cut by 2 bases and J by 3 bases, with 11 bases left in between. The CDR3 contains 14 residues. The CDR3 is CASSYRLAGYEQYF. CDR3 sequence (DNA): TGTGCCAGCAGTTACAGGCTAGCAGGCTACGAGCAGTACTTC.

The chain carries TRBV28 and TRBJ1-1; D call uncertain. The CDR3 loop spans 15 amino acids. Trimming removed 2 bases at V and 0 bases at J, with 10 bases between. CDR1 MDHEN and CDR2 SYDVKM come from the germline V gene. CDR3 bases: TGTGCCAGCAGTTTAGTGGTCAGTCTGAACACTGAAGCTTTCTTT. Its translation is CASSLVVSLNTEAFF.

The chain recombines TRBV19 with TRBJ1-4; 10 bases agree with TRBD1. Trimming removed 5 bases from V and 6 bases from J; junction bases left unmatched: 6. CDR3 length: 15 amino acids. Germline-derived CDR1 and CDR2 are LNHDA and SQIVND (reference sequence). The CDR3: CASSSQTGGYEKLFF. The CDR3 coding sequence is TGTGCCAGTAGTTCACAGACAGGGGGCTATGAAAAACTGTTTTTT.

This chain links TRBV6-2 or TRBV6-3 with TRBJ1-3, with D tentatively TRBD1 (6 bases). Germline V CDR1 and CDR2: MNHEY, SVGEGT. The V and J ends lost 4 bases and 0 bases respectively, with 22 bases between them. The CDR3 spans 19 residues. CDR3: CASSLTGTLGTYSGNTIYF. The CDR3 nucleotides are TGTGCCAGCAGTTTGACGGGCACCTTGGGGACATACTCTGGAAACACCATATATTTT.

This chain joins TRBV2 and TRBJ1-5; D uncertain. Germline V gives CDR1 SNHLY, CDR2 FYNNEI. The CDR3 loop spans 12 amino acids. Trimming took 6 bases from V and 7 from J, leaving 10 bases between them. The DNA of the CDR3 is TGTGCCAGCAGGCCCCACGGGCAGCCCCAGCATTTT. This gives the protein CASRPHGQPQHF.

The chain uses TRBV2 and TRBJ2-7; D is possibly TRBD1 (5 bases). The germline CDR1 and CDR2 sequences are SNHLY and FYNNEI. V lost 5 bases and J lost 5, with 16 bases in between. This CDR3 spans 14 amino acids. DNA for the CDR3: TGTGCCAGCAGTCGAACAGGATCCTGGGACGAGCAGTACTTC. Protein product: CASSRTGSWDEQYF.

The chain combines TRBV29-1 with TRBJ1-1; TRBD1 matches at 7 bases. The germline CDR1 and CDR2 sequences are SQVTM and ANQGSEA. The V and J ends lost 8 bases and 4 bases, in that order; junction bases with no gene match: 10. This CDR3 spans 13 amino acids. The CDR3 DNA is TGCAGCTTTTGTAGGGGGCTTTGCACTGAAGCTTTCTTT. It specifies CSFCRGLCTEAFF.

The J gene is TRBJ1-6, the V gene TRBV6-1, with D unclear. Trimming left V 2 bases short and J 9 bases short, with 14 bases between. The CDR3 has 15 residues. Germline V gene sequence: CDR1 MNHNS, CDR2 SASEGT. CDR3 in amino acids: CASSELVTLASPLHF. CDR3 nucleotide sequence: TGTGCCAGCAGTGAATTGGTCACCCTGGCTTCACCCCTCCACTTT.

V and J are TRBV5-1 and TRBJ1-5; maybe TRBD1 (6 bases). The CDR3 spans 17 residues. The germline V gene encodes CDR1 SGHRS and CDR2 YFSETQ. V was cut by 0 bases and J by 3 bases, with 16 bases left in between. In DNA, the CDR3 is TGCGCCAGCAGCTTGGTAGGGAAAGGACAGTCCAATCAGCCCCAGCATTTT. Its protein product is CASSLVGKGQSNQPQHF.

The table lists this clone with a count of one. CDR3 protein: CASSLSSSRNSPLHF. CDR3 nucleotide sequence: TGTGCCAGCAGTTTATCGTCATCCAGGAATTCACCCCTCCACTTT. The rearrangement joins TRBV28 to TRBJ1-6, with unresolved D. The CDR3 is made up of 15 amino acids. Germline CDR1 and CDR2: MDHEN and SYDVKM. The V and J ends lost 1 base and 7 bases respectively, with 11 bases between them.

The rearrangement links TRBV11-2 to TRBJ2-1; TRBD2 matches 9 bases. CDR3 length: 18 amino acids. Germline CDR1 is SGHAT and CDR2 is FQNNGV. V dropped 4 bases and J dropped 3; count of bases not matched to a gene: 13. The DNA for the CDR3 is TGTGCCAGCAGCTCGGGCAAATTGCGGGGGGGCATCTACAATGAGCAGTTCTTC. This sequence encodes CASSSGKLRGGIYNEQFF.

This clone was detected only once. The rearrangement joins TRBV10-3 to TRBJ1-2; 8 nucleotides agree with TRBD1. The V and J ends lost 10 bases and 0 bases, in that order; junction bases with no gene match: 13. Germline V gene sequence: CDR1 ENHRY, CDR2 SYGVKD. The length of the CDR3 is 16 residues. In DNA form, the CDR3 reads TGTGCCAATAAGGGCGACAGGGGCCCATCTAACTATGGCTACACCTTC. Translating it yields CANKGDRGPSNYGYTF.

This clone was detected many times. The rearrangement links TRBV9 to TRBJ2-7, with 8 bases lining up with TRBD2. The CDR3 has 17 amino acids. Per germline, CDR1 SGDLS and CDR2 YYNGEE. The ends lost 3 bases at V and 0 bases at J; junction bases unmatched: 11. The CDR3 coding sequence is TGTGCCAGCAGCGGCGAAGGGAGGAGCGGGGGCTCCTACGAGCAGTACTTC. Translation: CASSGEGRSGGSYEQYF.